This TCR beta chain was recovered during a study of blood T cell repertoires in COVID-19. Study as a whole: The origin of the acute and convalescent COVID-19 samples was the United States, Italy and Spain. T cells, B-cell-depleted T cells, or PBMCs provided the cDNA or gDNA that served as material.

Study processing details: It was from reference gene primer amplification that nucleated cell counts were estimated. Method: immunoSEQ multiplex PCR; TCRdb's copy keeps in-frame clones and lacks some. Clone size and the V and J calls come from that table; the DNA yielded D and trimming. The top ten hold under 2% of the sample, which has about 200,000 clones, 88% seen once. The V end was cut by 9 bases, the J end by 7 bases, with 15 bases between. The CDR3 covers 12 residues. Germline V gives CDR1 SNHLY, CDR2 FYNNEI. The sequenced sample was peripheral blood. The V gene is TRBV2, the J gene TRBJ1-2; D unresolved. This receptor was obtained from a man younger than 30 with active or convalescent COVID-19. CDR3 amino acids: CASSWAGSGYTF. The CDR3 DNA reads TGTGCCAGTTCCTGGGCCGGCAGTGGCTACACCTTC.